These 32 T cell receptor beta chains originate from one sample sequenced in a study of blood T cell repertoires in COVID-19. The data were produced by immunoSEQ multiplex PCR, yet TCRdb's version contains in-frame clones alone and is incomplete. The table records approximately 240,000 clones, under 90% of them present only once. Sequenced material: peripheral blood. The source of these receptors is a woman in her sixties or seventies who had recovered from COVID-19.

The rearrangement joins TRBV21-1 to TRBJ2-7; the table's D call TRBD1 went unverified against the DNA. TRBV21-1 is a listed pseudogene. The CDR3 runs 15 residues. CDR3: CASTTERTGTYEQYF. In DNA, the CDR3 is TGTGCCAGCACCACCGAGCGGACAGGGACCTACGAGCAGTACTTC.

The chain is built from TRBV24-1 and TRBJ2-1; TRBD2 is a possible D gene (6 bases). V was trimmed by 3 bases and J by 9 bases, leaving 20 bases between them. This CDR3 spans 16 amino acids. Germline CDR1 KGHDR, CDR2 SFDVKD. CDR3 DNA: TGTGCCACCAGTGATGGCCGGAACCACGGGAGCGGTGAGCAGTTCTTC. This codes for CATSDGRNHGSGEQFF.

This clone was seen a handful of times. Other DNA sequences in this sample translate to the same CDR3. The chain carries TRBV25-1 and TRBJ1-4, with 10 bases aligning to TRBD1. From germline, CDR1 is MGHDK and CDR2 SYGVNS. The CDR3 extends over 15 amino acids. V dropped 1 base and J dropped 8; count of bases not matched to a gene: 4. The DNA for the CDR3 is TGTGCCAGCAGTGAATCGACAGGGGGCGACGAAAAACTGTTTTTT. Translating gives CASSESTGGDEKLFF.

The chain uses TRBV7-9 and TRBJ2-1; 15 bases map to TRBD2. Germline V CDR1 and CDR2: SEHNR, FQNEAQ (reference sequence). V trimming: 1 base; J trimming: 13 bases; junction bases outside the gene matches: 2. This CDR3 region has 14 residues. This chain's CDR3 is CASSLGTSGGAQFF. In DNA, the CDR3 is TGTGCCAGCAGCTTAGGGACTAGCGGGGGGGCCCAGTTCTTC. Variable domain in full (rest from reference TRBV7-9 and TRBJ2-1): DTGVSQNPRHKITKRGQNVTFRCDPISEHNRLYWYRQTLGQGPEFLTYFQNEAQLEKSRLLSDRFSAERPKGSFSTLEIQRTEQGDSAMYLCASSLGTSGGAQFFGPGTRLTVL.

This clone was seen more than once but under ten times. This chain links TRBV6-5 with TRBJ1-1; D gene ambiguous. The V end lost 0 bases, the J end lost 8 bases, and 7 bases lay between the germline ends. CDR1 is MNHEY and CDR2 is SVGAGI in the germline V gene. The CDR3 contains 12 residues. CDR3 sequence (DNA): TGTGCCAGCAGTTACTCGAGGGAGGAAGCTTTCTTT. It specifies CASSYSREEAFF.

V gene TRBV19 combines with J gene TRBJ1-3; D may be TRBD1 (6 bases). CDR1 and CDR2 from the germline V gene are LNHDA and SQIVND (reference sequence). V shed 4 bases and J shed 1 base, with 11 bases lying between them. CDR3 length: 15 amino acids. This CDR3 is CASSTWTASGNTIYF. The DNA for the CDR3 is TGTGCCAGTAGTACATGGACAGCTTCTGGAAACACCATATATTTT.

This clone was detected many times. This chain links TRBV25-1 with TRBJ1-6; D unresolved. V dropped 8 bases and J dropped 11 bases, with 22 bases sitting between them. The length of the CDR3 is 15 residues. Germline V CDR1 and CDR2: MGHDK, SYGVNS. The DNA of the CDR3 is TGTGCCAGCGGCCCGGAGGACGGATCCGGTGCACCCCTCCACTTT. Protein product: CASGPEDGSGAPLHF.

The chain combines TRBV7-9 with TRBJ2-6; D remains ambiguous. CDR1 and CDR2 (germline): SEHNR, FQNEAQ (reference sequence). The V and J ends lost 4 bases and 4 bases respectively, with 5 bases between them. This CDR3 region has 13 residues. DNA of the CDR3: TGTGCCAGCAGCTCCTTGGGGGCCAACGTCCTGACTTTC. Translation: CASSSLGANVLTF.

V is TRBV30 and J is TRBJ2-5; D gene uncertain. Germline V gene data show CDR1 as GTSNPN and CDR2 as SVGIG (reference sequence). The CDR3 runs to 11 residues. V was cut by 0 bases and J by 5 bases, with 4 bases left in between. The CDR3 nucleotides are TGTGCCTGGAGTGTACTGGAGACCCAGTACTTC. It yields the protein CAWSVLETQYF.

The chain is built from TRBV7-6 and TRBJ1-3; D is perhaps TRBD1 (5 bases). The germline CDR1 and CDR2 sequences are SGHVS and FNYEAQ. The CDR3 consists of 16 residues. Trimming took off 0 bases at V and 3 bases at J, with 12 bases between the two ends. The CDR3 region is CASSLAPGLGGNTIYF. CDR3 in DNA: TGTGCCAGCAGCTTAGCGCCAGGGCTAGGTGGAAACACCATATATTTT.

In this sample, this clone turned up once. The chain is built from TRBV11-2 and TRBJ1-2, with D hard to call. The CDR3 is 14 residues long. Looked up from germline, CDR1 is SGHAT and CDR2 is FQNNGV. V gave up 5 bases and J gave up 0 bases, with 10 bases separating them. CDR3 in amino acids: CASSANTANYGYTF. DNA of the CDR3: TGTGCCAGCAGCGCCAATACTGCTAACTATGGCTACACCTTC.

This clone has just a few counts. The V and J genes are TRBV5-5 and TRBJ2-1, with 15 positions matching TRBD2. Losses at the gene ends were 4 bases for V and 3 bases for J; bases not matched to a gene: 8. Germline values: CDR1 SGHKS, CDR2 YYEKEE (reference sequence). This CDR3 is built from 18 residues. The CDR3 bases are TGTGCCAGCAGCACTGGACTAGCGGGGGGGCTGAACTACAATGAGCAGTTCTTC. This encodes CASSTGLAGGLNYNEQFF.

The J gene is TRBJ1-1, the V gene TRBV19; possible D gene TRBD1, 6 bases. Germline V gene data show CDR1 as LNHDA and CDR2 as SQIVND (reference sequence). The CDR3 is made up of 18 amino acids. V lost 3 bases to trimming and J lost 0 bases, with 20 bases between them. CDR3 DNA: TGTGCCAGTAGTATCGCCTCCACAGGGCCCCGCATGAACACTGAAGCTTTCTTT. Amino acid sequence: CASSIASTGPRMNTEAFF. Together with reference TRBV19 and TRBJ1-1, the CDR3 gives the full variable domain: DGGITQSPKYLFRKEGQNVTLSCEQNLNHDAMYWYRQDPGQGLRLIYYSQIVNDFQKGDIAEGYSVSREKKESFPLTVTSAQKNPTAFYLCASSIASTGPRMNTEAFFGQGTRLTVV.

J is TRBJ2-1 and V is TRBV13; maybe TRBD2 (5 bases). Germline V gene sequence: CDR1 PRHDT, CDR2 FYEKMQ (reference sequence). V was pared by 5 bases and J by 2 bases, with 10 bases between. The CDR3 runs 14 residues. In DNA, the CDR3 is TGTGCCAGCAGCGAGCGGACCCCCTACAATGAGCAGTTCTTC. It codes for CASSERTPYNEQFF.

V is TRBV29-1 and J is TRBJ1-1; D is perhaps TRBD1 (5 bases). This CDR3 comprises 12 residues. Per the germline V gene, CDR1 is SQVTM and CDR2 is ANQGSEA. V shed 3 bases and J shed 4 bases, with 9 bases lying between them. CDR3 region: CSVDAGLTEAFF. The CDR3 DNA follows: TGCAGCGTTGATGCGGGGCTCACTGAAGCTTTCTTT.

The rearrangement joins TRBV7-9 to TRBJ2-6; D perhaps matches TRBD1 (6 bases). CDR1 is SEHNR and CDR2 is FQNEAQ in the germline V gene (reference sequence). CDR3 length: 15 amino acids. V dropped 5 bases and J dropped 4 bases, with 12 bases sitting between them. This CDR3 is CASSAQGAGANVLTF. CDR3 in DNA: TGTGCCAGCAGCGCACAGGGAGCGGGGGCCAACGTCCTGACTTTC. The variable domain in full, with the rest retrieved from reference TRBV7-9 and TRBJ2-6, is DTGVSQNPRHKITKRGQNVTFRCDPISEHNRLYWYRQTLGQGPEFLTYFQNEAQLEKSRLLSDRFSAERPKGSFSTLEIQRTEQGDSAMYLCASSAQGAGANVLTFGAGSRLTVL.

J is TRBJ2-1 and V is TRBV5-1, with 7 bases matching TRBD2. V gave up 3 bases and J gave up 1 base; unmatched junction bases: 4. Germline V CDR1 and CDR2: SGHRS, YFSETQ. The CDR3 length is 15 residues. CDR3 region: CASSWGGGSYNEQFF. CDR3 coding DNA: TGCGCCAGCAGCTGGGGGGGTGGATCCTACAATGAGCAGTTCTTC.

The rearrangement links TRBV5-8 to TRBJ1-1, with D hard to call. The CDR3 covers 13 residues. Germline CDR1 SGHTS, CDR2 YDEGEE. V was shortened by 2 bases and J by 1 base, with 6 bases between the two germline ends. The CDR3 DNA reads TGTGCCAGCAGCTTAAGAGCGAACACTGAAGCTTTCTTT. It specifies CASSLRANTEAFF.

The rearrangement links TRBV2 to TRBJ1-1; 7 bases fit TRBD1. Germline V gene lookup returns CDR1 SNHLY and CDR2 FYNNEI. The CDR3 loop spans 14 amino acids. V gave up 5 bases and J gave up 2 bases; unmatched junction bases: 5. The CDR3 protein is CASSTGQRNTEAFF. CDR3 DNA: TGTGCCAGCAGTACGGGACAGCGTAACACTGAAGCTTTCTTT.

CDR3 coding DNA: TGTGCCAGCAGTTCGCCTCCCCGGAGTACTTGGTACGAGCAGTACTTC. This encodes CASSSPPRSTWYEQYF. V gene TRBV6-2 or TRBV6-3 combines with J gene TRBJ2-7; D is undetermined. Trimming removed 4 bases from V and 4 bases from J, with 20 bases in between. This CDR3 has 16 residues. Germline V gene sequence: CDR1 MNHEY, CDR2 SVGEGT.

J is TRBJ2-5 and V is TRBV5-1, with D perhaps TRBD2 (6 bases). V lost 2 bases and J 3 bases, leaving 11 bases between the germline ends. Germline CDR1 reads SGHRS; CDR2 reads YFSETQ. This CDR3 is built from 14 residues. In DNA, the CDR3 is TGCGCCAGCAGCTTCGGGACTCTCGAAGAGACCCAGTACTTC. Protein sequence: CASSFGTLEETQYF.

V is TRBV9 and J is TRBJ1-3; a possible D gene is TRBD1 (5 bases). In germline, CDR1 is SGDLS, CDR2 YYNGEE. The ends were cut back, 0 bases at V and 5 bases at J, with 9 bases in the middle. This CDR3 is 14 amino acids long. The CDR3 sequence is CASSVEGNRNTIYF. CDR3 in DNA: TGTGCCAGCAGCGTAGAGGGGAACCGAAACACCATATATTTT.

The table lists this clone with a few counts. This rearrangement joins TRBV24-1 to TRBJ1-4; 7 positions agree with TRBD1. This CDR3 region has 17 residues. CDR1 is KGHDR, CDR2 SFDVKD, per germline. Trimming removed 7 bases from V and 0 bases from J; junction bases left unmatched: 10. The CDR3 region has the DNA TGTGCCACCAGATGGGACAGCAGTGAATCAACTAATGAAAAACTGTTTTTT. Encoded protein: CATRWDSSESTNEKLFF.

The chain couples TRBV4-3 to TRBJ2-7; D possibly corresponds to TRBD1 (6 bases). The CDR3 contains 14 residues. Germline CDR1 LGHNA, CDR2 YSLEER. With 4 bases removed from V and 5 bases from J, the gap between germline ends came to 15 bases. The CDR3 DNA reads as TGCGCCAGCAGCCTGTCAGGGGTAGACCACGAGCAGTACTTC. Amino acids: CASSLSGVDHEQYF.

J is TRBJ2-7 and V is TRBV2; no clear D. The germline CDR1 and CDR2 sequences are SNHLY and FYNNEI. The CDR3 totals 10 residues. V was shortened by 9 bases and J by 5 bases, with 8 bases between the two germline ends. As DNA, the CDR3 is TGTGCCAGTCAAGAGGACGAGCAGTACTTC. It codes for CASQEDEQYF. Full variable domain (missing parts from reference TRBV2 and TRBJ2-7): EPEVTQTPSHQVTQMGQEVILRCVPISNHLYFYWYRQILGQKVEFLVSFYNNEISEKSEIFDDQFSVERPDGSNFTLKIRSTKLEDSAMYFCASQEDEQYFGPGTRLTVT.

In this sample, this clone turned up once. The chain couples TRBV10-3 to TRBJ2-3; TRBD2 matches at 11 bases. This CDR3 region has 18 residues. Germline assignment: CDR1 ENHRY and CDR2 SYGVKD. V was clipped by 4 bases and J by 0 bases; unmatched bases: 9. Written as DNA, the CDR3 is TGTGCCATCAGTGTCGGTAGCGGGGGGGGCTATAGCACAGATACGCAGTATTTT. Its protein product is CAISVGSGGGYSTDTQYF.

The V and J genes are TRBV4-3 and TRBJ2-2; TRBD1 is a possible D gene (7 bases). This CDR3 has 18 residues. V was shortened by 1 base and J by 3 bases, with 18 bases between the two germline ends. The V gene's germline CDR1 is LGHNA and CDR2 YSLEER. The DNA for the CDR3 is TGCGCCAGCAGCCAAGGACGGACGGAGGGGGCCCACACCGGGGAGCTGTTTTTT. This translates into CASSQGRTEGAHTGELFF.

V usage is TRBV27 and J usage is TRBJ1-6; D perhaps matches TRBD1 (5 bases). The ends were cut back, 4 bases at V and 9 bases at J, with 13 bases in the middle. CDR1 is MNHEY and CDR2 is SMNVEV in the germline V gene (reference sequence). The CDR3 totals 14 residues. CDR3 sequence reads: CASSYDGAGSPLHF. The CDR3 coding sequence is TGTGCCAGCAGTTACGATGGGGCTGGTTCACCCCTCCACTTT.

The chain couples TRBV19 to TRBJ1-1, with D unresolved. The germline V gene encodes CDR1 LNHDA and CDR2 SQIVND (reference sequence). The CDR3 contains 13 residues. V lost 5 bases to trimming and J lost 3 bases, with 10 bases between them. CDR3 coding DNA: TGTGCCAGTAGTGTATTACGAGACACTGAAGCTTTCTTT. Protein: CASSVLRDTEAFF.

The V gene is TRBV10-3, the J gene TRBJ2-7, with 12 bases that match TRBD2. CDR1 is ENHRY, CDR2 SYGVKD, per germline. The CDR3 contains 14 residues. J was trimmed by 6 bases and V by 6 bases; bases with no gene match: 6. The CDR3 DNA reads as TGTGCCATCAGCCGACTAGCGGGGGACGGCGAGCAGTACTTC. Translating it yields CAISRLAGDGEQYF.

This clone was seen repeatedly, ten times or more. This chain uses TRBV30 with TRBJ2-1, with TRBD2 as a possible D gene (6 bases). V lost 1 base, J lost 6 bases, and 16 bases lay in between. Germline lookup yields CDR1 GTSNPN and CDR2 SVGIG (reference sequence). The CDR3 runs 15 residues. The CDR3 here is CAWSDLRLVTNEQFF. The CDR3 bases are TGTGCCTGGAGTGATCTTCGACTAGTTACCAATGAGCAGTTCTTC.

The chain links TRBV7-9 to TRBJ1-3, with TRBD1 matching over 12 bases. The CDR3 contains 18 residues. V lost 3 bases, J lost 4 bases, and 10 bases stayed unmatched. From germline, CDR1 is SEHNR and CDR2 FQNEAQ (reference sequence). CDR3 loop: CASSFLPTGTGGGNTIYF. CDR3 sequence (DNA): TGTGCCAGCAGCTTTCTCCCCACCGGGACAGGGGGCGGAAACACCATATATTTT.